Here is one T cell receptor (beta chain) with its context. As yet, its antigen is unknown. Collection yielded roughly 2.3 ml of blood per donor. The CDR3 has 18 amino acids. CDR1 SGHTA and CDR2 FQGTGA come from the germline V gene. TCRdb reprocessed the 5' RACE reads; each CDR3 protein has one entry and no DNA is given. Recorded here are about 450,000 distinct CDR3 sequences; the top ten clones represent around 2.4%. The sample is drawn from a study of monozygotic twins with inflammatory bowel disease. Study-wide findings and caveats: Relative to healthy twins, IBD patients had fewer clonotypes in common with others, a gap that was especially apparent with disease activity. Among IBD patients, TCRbeta diversity (inverse Simpson) was lower than in healthy co-twins.

The sequencing input was blood. The chain is built from TRBV7-3 and TRBJ2-7; TCRdb names TRBD1, which stays unverified in the absence of DNA. This receptor was obtained from a human donor with ulcerative colitis or Crohn's disease, or a healthy co-twin of an affected twin (not recorded which). This CDR3 is CASSSYLAPTGDAYEQYF. Looking up the rest from reference TRBV7-3 and TRBJ2-7 gives the full variable domain: GAGVSQTPSNKVTEKGKYVELRCDPISGHTALYWYRQSLGQGPEFLIYFQGTGAADDSGLPNDRFFAVRPEGSVSTLKIQRTERGDSAVYLCASSSYLAPTGDAYEQYFGPGTRLTVT.